The 9 T cell receptor beta chains given below trace back to one sample, sequenced in a study of breast tumors, draining lymph nodes, adjacent tissues. The lymph nodes were axillary draining lymph nodes from breast cancer patients. TCRdb reprocessed the multiplex PCR reads via MiXCR and lists one record per CDR3 protein. In the table there are around 230,000 distinct CDR3 sequences, approximately 30% of which are singletons. Sequencing was performed on axillary lymph node tissue. The receptors were gathered from a female donor with breast cancer. Some clones in this sample may be carry-over from other donors' samples.

This rearrangement joins TRBV2 to TRBJ2-1; 10 positions match TRBD1. Per the germline V gene, CDR1 is SNHLY and CDR2 is FYNNEI. CDR3 length: 13 residues. Trimming removed 6 bases from V and 9 bases from J; junction bases left unmatched: 5. Here the CDR3 reads CASRGTGVPEQFF. In nucleotides, the CDR3 is TGTGCCAGCAGAGGGACAGGGGTACCTGAGCAGTTCTTC.

The table lists this clonotype with many counts. The chain is built from TRBV4-1 and TRBJ1-2; D is unclear. Germline V gives CDR1 MGHRA, CDR2 YSYEKL. The V end was cut by 3 bases, the J end by 13 bases, with 12 bases between. The CDR3 consists of 11 residues. CDR3 protein: CASSQAPQFTF. CDR3 in DNA: TGCGCCAGCAGCCAGGCGCCGCAGTTCACCTTC.

This clonotype was picked up a small number of times. This could be a read error, since a much larger clone is one nucleotide away. The V and J genes are TRBV3-1 and TRBJ2-3; a weak D match, TRBD2 (5 bases). CDR3 length equals 13 residues. Germline V lookup: CDR1 LGHDT, CDR2 YNNKEL (reference sequence). V was trimmed by 4 bases and J by 5 bases, leaving 10 bases between them. For the CDR3, the DNA is TGTGCCAGCAGCCGAGTAGGAGGAGATACGCAGTATTTT. Amino acid sequence: CASSRVGGDTQYF.

On this clonotype: This CDR3 fails to terminate in the conserved phenylalanine or tryptophan, so it likely reflects a read error. It is unclear where the CDR3 begins or ends on the DNA, so no DNA is shown, and the CDR3 is as TCRdb lists it. The genes are TRBV14 and TRBJ2-7; the DNA was not compared with TRBD1, the D call given in the table. Germline V CDR1 and CDR2: SGHDN, FVKESK. A total of 14 residues make up the CDR3, ends included. This CDR3 reads CASSQLDISYEQCC.

This clonotype was seen repeatedly, ten times or more. The chain recombines TRBV19 with TRBJ1-5; TRBD1 might be the D (5 bases). The CDR3 has 14 residues. Germline V gene lookup returns CDR1 LNHDA and CDR2 SQIVND (reference sequence). Trimming stripped 3 bases from V and 1 base from J, with 7 bases between. The CDR3 nucleotides are TGTGCCAGTAGTATTCGGGACAGCAATCAGCCCCAGCATTTT. Translated: CASSIRDSNQPQHF.

The chain carries TRBV20-1 and TRBJ2-7, with D perhaps TRBD1 (6 bases). CDR1 is DFQATT, CDR2 SNEGSKA, per germline (reference sequence). Trimming pared 6 bases from V and 4 bases from J, leaving 13 bases between. This CDR3 is built from 12 residues. The CDR3 spells CSAPRGSYEQYF. The DNA of the CDR3 is TGCAGTGCCCCCAGGGGATCGTACGAGCAGTACTTC.

This clonotype was seen repeatedly, ten times or more. This chain uses TRBV28 with TRBJ1-6; D not certain. Germline V gene sequence: CDR1 MDHEN, CDR2 SYDVKM. The CDR3 sequence is 15 residues long. Trimming removed 5 bases at V and 4 bases at J, with 12 bases between. CDR3 in DNA: TGTGCCAGCAGTCCCCGGCTGGGATATAATTCACCCCTCCACTTT. Translating it yields CASSPRLGYNSPLHF.

The chain employs TRBV11-3 and TRBJ1-6, with 10 bases matching TRBD1. Germline V lookup: CDR1 SGHNT, CDR2 YENEEA. The CDR3 has 16 residues. With 5 bases clipped from V and 9 bases from J, the junction kept 10 bases outside the gene matches. CDR3 amino acids: CASSRGLGQGGSPLHF. The CDR3 DNA follows: TGTGCCAGCAGCAGGGGACTAGGACAGGGGGGTTCACCCCTCCACTTT.

This clonotype was picked up many times. The J gene is TRBJ2-2, the V gene TRBV20-1; D possibly corresponds to TRBD1 (6 bases). Deletions cut 3 bases from V and 1 base from J, with 12 bases between. CDR1 DFQATT and CDR2 SNEGSKA come from the germline V gene (reference sequence). This CDR3 is 15 amino acids long. DNA of the CDR3: TGCAGTGCTAGGGGTAGGACAGAGAACACCGGGGAGCTGTTTTTT. It is translated as CSARGRTENTGELFF.